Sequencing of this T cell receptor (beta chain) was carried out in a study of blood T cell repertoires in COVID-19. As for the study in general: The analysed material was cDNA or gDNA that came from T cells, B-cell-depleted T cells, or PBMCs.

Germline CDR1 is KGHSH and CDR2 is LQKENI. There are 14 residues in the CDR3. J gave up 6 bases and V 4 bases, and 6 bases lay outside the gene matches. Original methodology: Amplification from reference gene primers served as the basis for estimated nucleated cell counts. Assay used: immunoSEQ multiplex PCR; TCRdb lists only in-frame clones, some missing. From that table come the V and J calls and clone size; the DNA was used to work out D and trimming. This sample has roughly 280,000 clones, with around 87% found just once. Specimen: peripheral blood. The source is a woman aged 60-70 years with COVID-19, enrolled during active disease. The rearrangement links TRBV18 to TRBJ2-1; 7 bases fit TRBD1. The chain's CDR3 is CASSQVTGANEQFF. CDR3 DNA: TGTGCCAGCTCACAAGTCACAGGGGCCAATGAGCAGTTCTTC.